This T cell receptor (beta chain) was sequenced for a study of CD8 T cells in ankylosing spondylitis. Study results and caveats: Matched ankylosing spondylitis synovial fluid reportedly showed significant enrichment of disease-linked clones.

V dropped 2 bases and J dropped 7 bases, with 7 bases sitting between them. The germline gives CDR1 SGHRS, CDR2 YFSETQ. The CDR3 loop spans 13 amino acids. With molecular barcodes, quantitative 5'-RACE was used to make the TCR beta libraries. TCRdb re-analysed the 5' RACE reads in MiXCR, keeping a single row per CDR3 protein. The table shows 250,000 to 400,000 distinct CDR3 sequences, with 11% occurring only once. Many counts were recorded for this clonotype. Its target is not known. Specimen: blood, either unsorted or a sorted T cell fraction (not recorded which). This receptor was identified in a female donor with ankylosing spondylitis or in good health (not recorded which). V gene TRBV5-1 combines with J gene TRBJ1-6; D gene ambiguous. The DNA for the CDR3 is TGCGCCAGCAGCTTCGCGGAGAATTCACCCCTCCACTTT. It translates to CASSFAENSPLHF.